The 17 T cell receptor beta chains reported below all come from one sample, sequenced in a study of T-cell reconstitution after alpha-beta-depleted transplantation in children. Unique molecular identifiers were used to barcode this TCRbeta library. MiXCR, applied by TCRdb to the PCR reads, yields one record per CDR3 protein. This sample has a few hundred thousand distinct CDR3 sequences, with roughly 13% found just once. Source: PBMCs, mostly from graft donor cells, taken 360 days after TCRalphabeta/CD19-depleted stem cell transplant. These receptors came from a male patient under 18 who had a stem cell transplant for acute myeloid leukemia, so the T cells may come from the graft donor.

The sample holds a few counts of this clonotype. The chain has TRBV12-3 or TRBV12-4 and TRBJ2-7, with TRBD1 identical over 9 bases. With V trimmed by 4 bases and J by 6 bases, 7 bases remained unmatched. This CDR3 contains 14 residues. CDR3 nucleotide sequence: TGTGCCAGCAGTTACGGGACAGGGAGGTCCGAGCAGTACTTC. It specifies CASSYGTGRSEQYF.

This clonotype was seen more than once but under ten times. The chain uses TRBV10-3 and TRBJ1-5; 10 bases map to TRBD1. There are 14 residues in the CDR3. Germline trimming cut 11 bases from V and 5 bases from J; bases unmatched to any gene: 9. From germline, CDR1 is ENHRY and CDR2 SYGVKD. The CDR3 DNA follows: TGTGCCGCCAGGGGAGGACAGGGGGATCAGCCCCAGCATTTT. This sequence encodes CAARGGQGDQPQHF.

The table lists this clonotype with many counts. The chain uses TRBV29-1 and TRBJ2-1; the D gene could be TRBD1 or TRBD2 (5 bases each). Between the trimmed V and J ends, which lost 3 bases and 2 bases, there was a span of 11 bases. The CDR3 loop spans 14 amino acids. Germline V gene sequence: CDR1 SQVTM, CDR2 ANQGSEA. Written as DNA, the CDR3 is TGCAGCGTTGAGGGGCAGGGACCCTACAATGAGCAGTTCTTC. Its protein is CSVEGQGPYNEQFF.

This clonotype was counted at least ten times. CDR3 nucleotides: TGTGCCAGCAGGAGCGGGGGCAGGGTCAATGAGCAGTTCTTC. Protein product: CASRSGGRVNEQFF. The gene calls are TRBV12-3 or TRBV12-4 and TRBJ2-1; 8 bases map to TRBD2. The J segment lost 6 bases and the V segment lost 6 bases, leaving 7 bases of the junction unmatched. This CDR3 comprises 14 residues.

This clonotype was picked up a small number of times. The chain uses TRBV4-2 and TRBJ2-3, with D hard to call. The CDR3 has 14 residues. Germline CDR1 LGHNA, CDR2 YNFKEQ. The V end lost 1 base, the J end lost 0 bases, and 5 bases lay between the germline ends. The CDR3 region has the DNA TGTGCCAGCAGCCAAGCCGGAAGCACAGATACGCAGTATTTT. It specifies CASSQAGSTDTQYF.

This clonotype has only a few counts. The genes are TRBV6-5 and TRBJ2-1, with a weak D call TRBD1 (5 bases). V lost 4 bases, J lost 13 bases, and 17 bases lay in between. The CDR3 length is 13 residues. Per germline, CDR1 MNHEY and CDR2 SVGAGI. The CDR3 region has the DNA TGTGCCAGCAGTTGGGGCCTCTTCGGTACCCAGTTCTTC. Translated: CASSWGLFGTQFF.

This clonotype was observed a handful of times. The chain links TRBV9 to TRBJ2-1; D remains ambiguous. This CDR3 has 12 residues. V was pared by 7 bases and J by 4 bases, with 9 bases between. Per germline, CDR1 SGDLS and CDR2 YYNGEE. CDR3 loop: CASARIYNEQFF. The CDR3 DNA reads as TGTGCCAGCGCCCGGATATACAATGAGCAGTTCTTC.

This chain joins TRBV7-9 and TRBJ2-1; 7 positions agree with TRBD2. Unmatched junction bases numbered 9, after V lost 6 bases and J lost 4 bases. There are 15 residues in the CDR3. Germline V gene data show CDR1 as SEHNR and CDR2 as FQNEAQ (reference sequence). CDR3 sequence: CASRGAGRGYNEQFF. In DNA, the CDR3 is TGTGCCAGCAGAGGGGCAGGGAGGGGATACAATGAGCAGTTCTTC.

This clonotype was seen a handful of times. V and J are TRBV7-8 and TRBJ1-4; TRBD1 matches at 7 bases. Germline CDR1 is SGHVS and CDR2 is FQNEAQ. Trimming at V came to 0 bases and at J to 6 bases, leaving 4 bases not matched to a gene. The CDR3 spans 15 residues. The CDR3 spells CASSLARGRDEKLFF. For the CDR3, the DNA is TGTGCCAGCAGCTTAGCGAGGGGGCGAGATGAAAAACTGTTTTTT.

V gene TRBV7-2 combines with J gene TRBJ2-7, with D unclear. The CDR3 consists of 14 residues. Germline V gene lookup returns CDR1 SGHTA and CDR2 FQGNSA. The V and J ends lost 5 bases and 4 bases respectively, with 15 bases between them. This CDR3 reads CASSLGFVGYEQYF. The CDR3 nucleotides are TGTGCCAGCAGCCTGGGGTTTGTAGGATACGAGCAGTACTTC. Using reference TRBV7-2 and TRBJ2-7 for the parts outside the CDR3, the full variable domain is GAGVSQSPSNKVTEKGKDVELRCDPISGHTALYWYRQSLGQGLEFLIYFQGNSAPDKSGLPSDRFSAERTGGSVSTLTIQRTQQEDSAVYLCASSLGFVGYEQYFGPGTRLTVT.

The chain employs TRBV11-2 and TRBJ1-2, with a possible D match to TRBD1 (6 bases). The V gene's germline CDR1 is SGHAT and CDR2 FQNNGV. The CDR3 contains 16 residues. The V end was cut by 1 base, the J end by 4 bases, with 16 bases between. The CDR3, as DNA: TGTGCCAGCAGCTTAGGTCGGGGGGCCAAACCCTATGGCTACACCTTC. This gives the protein CASSLGRGAKPYGYTF.

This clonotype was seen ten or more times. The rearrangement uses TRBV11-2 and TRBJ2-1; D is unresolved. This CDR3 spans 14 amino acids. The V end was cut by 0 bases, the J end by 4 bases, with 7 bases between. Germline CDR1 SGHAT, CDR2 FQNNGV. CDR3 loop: CASSLDPGYNEQFF. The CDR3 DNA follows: TGTGCCAGCAGCTTAGATCCCGGGTACAATGAGCAGTTCTTC.

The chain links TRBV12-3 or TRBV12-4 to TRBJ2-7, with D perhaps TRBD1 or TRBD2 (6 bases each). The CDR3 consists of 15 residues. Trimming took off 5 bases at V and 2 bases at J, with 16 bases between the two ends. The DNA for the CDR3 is TGTGCCAGCAGTCCGGGGGCGGGCCCGACCTACGAGCAGTACTTC. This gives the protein CASSPGAGPTYEQYF.

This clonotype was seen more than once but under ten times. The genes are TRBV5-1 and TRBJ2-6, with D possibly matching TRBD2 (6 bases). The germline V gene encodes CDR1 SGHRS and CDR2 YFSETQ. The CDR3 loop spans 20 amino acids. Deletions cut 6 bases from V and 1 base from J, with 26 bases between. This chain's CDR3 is CASMRQGSGPSRSGANVLTF. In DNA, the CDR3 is TGCGCCAGCATGAGGCAGGGTAGCGGCCCCTCACGATCTGGGGCCAACGTCCTGACTTTC. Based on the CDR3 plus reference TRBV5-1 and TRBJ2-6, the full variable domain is KAGVTQTPRYLIKTRGQQVTLSCSPISGHRSVSWYQQTPGQGLQFLFEYFSETQRNKGNFPGRFSGRQFSNSRSEMNVSTLELGDSALYLCASMRQGSGPSRSGANVLTFGAGSRLTVL.

The CDR3 DNA follows: TGTGCCAGCTCAAATGGCGGTCCCTACGAGCAGTACTTC. It specifies CASSNGGPYEQYF. This chain connects TRBV18 to TRBJ2-7; D unclear. The CDR3 has 13 residues. CDR1 and CDR2 (germline): KGHSH, LQKENI. Trimming left V 5 bases short and J 2 bases short, with 10 bases between. Based on the CDR3 plus reference TRBV18 and TRBJ2-7, the full variable domain is NAGVMQNPRHLVRRRGQEARLRCSPMKGHSHVYWYRQLPEEGLKFMVYLQKENIIDESGMPKERFSAEFPKEGPSILRIQQVVRGDSAAYFCASSNGGPYEQYFGPGTRLTVT.

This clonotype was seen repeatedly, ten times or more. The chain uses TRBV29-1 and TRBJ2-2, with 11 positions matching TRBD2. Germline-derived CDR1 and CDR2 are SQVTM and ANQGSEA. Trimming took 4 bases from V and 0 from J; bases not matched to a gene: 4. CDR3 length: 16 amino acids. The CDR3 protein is CSVGLTSGANTGELFF. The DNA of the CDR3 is TGCAGCGTTGGGCTGACTAGCGGGGCGAACACCGGGGAGCTGTTTTTT.

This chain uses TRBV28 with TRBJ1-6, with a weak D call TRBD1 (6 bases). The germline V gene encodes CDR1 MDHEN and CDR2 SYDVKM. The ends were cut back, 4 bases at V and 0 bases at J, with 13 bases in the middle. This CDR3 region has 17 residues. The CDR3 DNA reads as TGTGCCAGCAGTTCGGGGACACAGAGCTCCTATAATTCACCCCTCCACTTT. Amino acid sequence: CASSSGTQSSYNSPLHF.